The source of this TCR beta chain is a study of blood T cell repertoires in COVID-19. Whole-study context: Samples representing acute and convalescent COVID-19 were sourced from the United States, Italy and Spain.

Generated by immunoSEQ multiplex PCR, the TCRdb table keeps only in-frame clones and is missing some. This table holds about 320,000 clones, nearly 90% found once. Assignments of participants to cohorts depended upon their own reported clinical history. The recovered donors of Cohort 3 showed two negative PCRs, clearance, or symptom resolution. V dropped 1 base and J dropped 6; count of bases not matched to a gene: 4. This CDR3 region has 16 residues. Germline values: CDR1 SGHTA, CDR2 FQGNSA. The sequenced sample consisted of PBMCs or T cells enriched from blood (not recorded which). The chain recombines TRBV7-2 with TRBJ2-1; TRBD2 matches at 12 bases. This receptor was identified in a woman in her twenties or thirties who had recovered from COVID-19. CDR3 nucleotides: TGTGCCAGCAGCTTAGGATCTAGCGGGGGGGTCAATGAGCAGTTCTTC. Amino acids: CASSLGSSGGVNEQFF.